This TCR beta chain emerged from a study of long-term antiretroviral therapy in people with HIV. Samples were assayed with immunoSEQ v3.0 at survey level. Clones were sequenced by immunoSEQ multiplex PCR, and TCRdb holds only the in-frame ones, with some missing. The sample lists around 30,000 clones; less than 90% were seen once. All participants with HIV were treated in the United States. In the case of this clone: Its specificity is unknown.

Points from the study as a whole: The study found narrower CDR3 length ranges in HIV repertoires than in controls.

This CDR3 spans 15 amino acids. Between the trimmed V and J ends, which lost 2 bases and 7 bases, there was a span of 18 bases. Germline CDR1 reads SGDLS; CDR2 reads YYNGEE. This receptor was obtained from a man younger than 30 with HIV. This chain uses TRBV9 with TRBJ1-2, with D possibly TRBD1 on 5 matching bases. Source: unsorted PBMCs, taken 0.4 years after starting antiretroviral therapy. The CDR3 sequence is CASSVQLKGMGGYTF. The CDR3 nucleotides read TGTGCCAGCAGCGTCCAATTAAAGGGGATGGGTGGCTACACCTTC.